The text below deals with one T cell receptor (beta chain). Seattle patient enrollment occurred during active infection, with longitudinal follow-up thereafter. These data belong to a study of blood T cell repertoires in COVID-19. Study details: Some COVID-19 samples were acute and others convalescent; all came from the United States, Italy and Spain.

Germline assignment: CDR1 DFQATT and CDR2 SNEGSKA (reference sequence). CDR3 length: 13 amino acids. J was trimmed by 6 bases and V by 3 bases; bases with no gene match: 5. Using immunoSEQ multiplex PCR, the repertoire was profiled, and TCRdb retains in-frame clones only, with some absent. The sample shows around 60,000 clones, approximately 81% of them seen only once. The source material was peripheral blood. The chain has TRBV20-1 and TRBJ1-2; 9 bases fit TRBD1. The receptor was isolated from a man between 60 and 75 years old with COVID-19, enrolled during active disease. The CDR3 DNA reads as TGCAGTGCTAGTCTAGACAGGGGGGATGGCTACACCTTC. This translates into CSASLDRGDGYTF.